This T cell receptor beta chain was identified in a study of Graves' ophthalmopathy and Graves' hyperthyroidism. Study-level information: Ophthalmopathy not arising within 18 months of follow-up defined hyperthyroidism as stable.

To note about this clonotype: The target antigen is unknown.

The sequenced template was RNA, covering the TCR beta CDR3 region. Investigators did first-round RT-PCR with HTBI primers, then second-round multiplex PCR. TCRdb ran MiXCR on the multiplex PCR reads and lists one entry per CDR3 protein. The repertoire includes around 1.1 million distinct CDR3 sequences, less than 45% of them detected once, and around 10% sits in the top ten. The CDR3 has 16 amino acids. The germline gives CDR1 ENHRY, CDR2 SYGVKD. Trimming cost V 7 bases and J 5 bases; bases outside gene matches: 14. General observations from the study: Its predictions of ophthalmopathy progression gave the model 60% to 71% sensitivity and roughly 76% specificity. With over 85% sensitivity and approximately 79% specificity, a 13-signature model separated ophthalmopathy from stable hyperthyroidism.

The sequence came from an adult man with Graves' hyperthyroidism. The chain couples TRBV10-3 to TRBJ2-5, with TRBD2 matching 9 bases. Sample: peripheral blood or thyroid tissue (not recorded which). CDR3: CAIIRLAVFVSETQYF. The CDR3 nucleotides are TGTGCCATCATCAGACTAGCGGTCTTTGTCTCGGAGACCCAGTACTTC.